This T cell receptor beta chain was found in a study of control samples from healthy donors and cancer patients. Data came from immunoSEQ multiplex PCR; TCRdb stores just in-frame clones and leaves some out. Of roughly 400,000 clones listed, around 90% are singletons. Germline loops: CDR1 MDHEN, CDR2 SYDVKM. Trimming stripped 2 bases from V and 7 bases from J, with 11 bases between. The CDR3 extends over 13 amino acids. The genes are TRBV28 and TRBJ2-5; either TRBD1 or TRBD2 may fit D (5 bases each). What was sequenced was PBMCs. This sequence originates from a man aged 35-49 years with head and neck cancer. CDR3 in amino acids: CASSLPGAGTQYF. For the CDR3, the DNA is TGTGCCAGCAGTTTACCCGGGGCCGGGACCCAGTACTTC.